This T cell receptor beta chain was sequenced in a study of shared clonotypes between healthy human individuals. This clone has a handful of counts. Deep was the level used in running the assay. As originally analysed: Junction-only sequences produced by ImmunoSEQ had no quality scores, so filtering differed. Using immunoSEQ multiplex PCR, the repertoire was profiled, and TCRdb retains in-frame clones only, with some absent. For V, J and clone size, that table is used; D and trimming come from the DNA. Among around 440,000 clones, approximately 80% were seen once, and the ten largest hold 12%. CDR3 size: 15 residues. CDR1 is SEHNR, CDR2 FQNEAQ, per germline (reference sequence). V lost 4 bases and J lost 3; bases outside the gene matches: 8.

Specimen: PBMCs. V usage is TRBV7-9 and J usage is TRBJ2-7; 8 bases line up with TRBD1. This clonotype was obtained from a woman between 40 and 50 years old in good health. Some clones in this sample may be carry-over from other donors' samples. In nucleotides, the CDR3 is TGTGCCAGCAGCTCCTCCAGGGGGCGCAGCTACGAGCAGTACTTC. This gives the protein CASSSSRGRSYEQYF.